These 9 T cell receptor beta chains originate from one sample sequenced in a study of lymphopenia after photon versus proton radiotherapy. Measured with immunoSEQ multiplex PCR; TCRdb has only the in-frame clones, and not every one. Found here are 25,000 to 30,000 clones, roughly 87% of them singletons; the top ten hold 3% to 4.5%. The sample here was peripheral blood, taken from a patient treated with photon-based radiotherapy. The receptors were sampled from a woman in her 50s with pancreatic cancer.

The chain recombines TRBV21-1 with TRBJ2-1; whether TRBD2, the table's D call, matches the DNA was not checked. TRBV21-1 represents a pseudogene. The CDR3 contains 16 residues. In DNA form, the CDR3 reads TGTGCCAGCAGCAAAGAGAGGAAGCGGCGCTACAATGAGCAGTTCTTC. Protein product: CASSKERKRRYNEQFF.

The gene calls are TRBV5-4 and TRBJ1-6; D is ambiguous. From germline, CDR1 is SGHNT and CDR2 YYREEE (reference sequence). The ends were cut back, 7 bases at V and 6 bases at J, with 20 bases in the middle. The CDR3 length is 16 residues. The CDR3 nucleotides read TGTGCCAGCTCAAAAACCTCGACACTCCCTAATTCACCCCTCCACTTT. As protein: CASSKTSTLPNSPLHF.

The rearrangement uses TRBV29-1 and TRBJ2-5; D gene ambiguous. The CDR3 consists of 10 residues. CDR1 is SQVTM and CDR2 is ANQGSEA in the germline V gene. The ends were cut back, 6 bases at V and 5 bases at J, with 7 bases in the middle. CDR3 nucleotide sequence: TGCAGCGTCCGTGGGGAGACCCAGTACTTC. It codes for CSVRGETQYF.

This clone was picked up one time. V usage is TRBV4-1 and J usage is TRBJ2-1; 7 bases align to TRBD2. The CDR3 length is 16 residues. V was clipped by 1 base and J by 5 bases; unmatched bases: 8. Germline assignment: CDR1 MGHRA and CDR2 YSYEKL. CDR3 in DNA: TGCGCCAGCAGCCAAGGAGGAGGGACTAAACACAATGAGCAGTTCTTC. Translating gives CASSQGGGTKHNEQFF.

The chain couples TRBV19 to TRBJ1-2, with 9 bases that match TRBD1. Germline trimming cut 2 bases from V and 4 bases from J; bases unmatched to any gene: 8. The CDR3 spans 16 residues. Germline V lookup: CDR1 LNHDA, CDR2 SQIVND (reference sequence). Here the CDR3 DNA reads TGTGCCAGTAGTATATCAGGACAGGGGCGCGGCTATGGCTACACCTTC. It specifies CASSISGQGRGYGYTF. Variable domain in full (rest from reference TRBV19 and TRBJ1-2): DGGITQSPKYLFRKEGQNVTLSCEQNLNHDAMYWYRQDPGQGLRLIYYSQIVNDFQKGDIAEGYSVSREKKESFPLTVTSAQKNPTAFYLCASSISGQGRGYGYTFGSGTRLTVV.

This chain joins TRBV18 and TRBJ1-4; D is unresolved. The length of the CDR3 is 14 residues. Germline CDR1 reads KGHSH; CDR2 reads LQKENI. Trimming took off 0 bases at V and 4 bases at J, with 6 bases between the two ends. CDR3 in amino acids: CASSPPGSNEKLFF. The DNA for the CDR3 is TGTGCCAGCTCACCACCGGGGAGTAATGAAAAACTGTTTTTT.

This clone is labeled as medium-sized (0.01 to 0.1%). The J gene is TRBJ2-7, the V gene TRBV4-1, with 10 bases fitting TRBD1. This CDR3 region has 15 residues. After removal of 3 bases from V and 5 bases from J, the junction contained 7 bases not matched to a gene. Germline V lookup: CDR1 MGHRA, CDR2 YSYEKL. As DNA, the CDR3 is TGCGCCAGCAGCCAGATGGGACAGGGGCTCGACGAGCAGTACTTC. It codes for CASSQMGQGLDEQYF.

The chain has TRBV29-1 and TRBJ1-2; the D gene is possibly TRBD1 (6 bases). CDR3 length equals 16 residues. With 1 base removed from V and 2 bases from J, the gap between germline ends came to 17 bases. Germline CDR1 SQVTM, CDR2 ANQGSEA. Written as DNA, the CDR3 is TGCAGCGTTGAAGGAGCCTTGGGGGGGCCGAACTATGGCTACACCTTC. It translates to CSVEGALGGPNYGYTF.

This clone has just a few counts. The chain uses TRBV11-2 and TRBJ2-5; D possibly uses TRBD1 or TRBD2 (5 bases each). This CDR3 is 15 amino acids long. Germline lookup yields CDR1 SGHAT and CDR2 FQNNGV. Trimming shortened V by 5 bases and J by 7 bases, and 20 bases separated the two germline ends. CDR3 residues: CASSPEGMSGWTQYF. In nucleotides, the CDR3 is TGTGCCAGCAGCCCAGAGGGGATGTCCGGATGGACCCAGTACTTC.